What follows describes a single T cell receptor (beta chain). This table comes from immunoSEQ multiplex PCR, and its TCRdb copy is limited to in-frame clones, with some not included. The sample lists 100,000 or so clones; about four fifths were seen once. CDR3 length equals 14 residues. This entry is derived from a study of control samples from healthy donors and cancer patients. This clonotype was sampled from a woman aged 60-70 years in good health. This chain uses TRBV21-1 with TRBJ2-2; TRBD1, the table's D call, was not compared with the DNA. TRBV21-1 is deemed a pseudogene. Sequencing used blood. For the CDR3, the DNA is TGTGCCAGCAGCAAAATACCGACAACCGGGGAGCTGTTTTTT. It translates to CASSKIPTTGELFF.